A selection of T cell receptor beta chains follows, all from one sample in a study of T cells in Graves' hyperthyroidism and ophthalmopathy. TCRdb independently ran MiXCR on the multiplex PCR reads; one entry per CDR3 protein. The data hold more than 350,000 distinct CDR3 sequences, with 14% to 15% observed a single time. Sequences were obtained from blood. The source of these receptors is a woman aged 25 to 39 with Graves' hyperthyroidism. Each CDR3 is given with its conserved first and last residue. A D gene is named only where the DNA matches it firmly. The listing skips clone size in some rows; elsewhere it reads once, few, many or a size class.

J,size,D,V,CDR3,DNA
TRBJ2-5,.,.,TRBV20-1,CSASRDPEETQYF,TGCAGTGCTAGCCGGGACCCTGAAGAGACCCAGTACTTC
TRBJ2-2,.,TRBD2,TRBV18,CAGSPRLTSGKDTGELFF,TGTGCCGGCTCACCAAGGCTAACTAGCGGGAAGGACACCGGGGAGCTGTTTTTT
TRBJ2-5,.,.,TRBV29-1,CSVEGTTQETQYF,TGCAGCGTTGAAGGGACAACCCAAGAGACCCAGTACTTC
TRBJ2-3,many,.,TRBV12-3/TRBV12-4,CASSLDRDYTDTQYF,TGTGCCAGCAGTTTAGACAGGGATTACACAGATACGCAGTATTTT
TRBJ2-7,few,TRBD2,TRBV7-9,CASSPTSDEQYF,TGTGCCAGCAGCCCCACTAGCGACGAGCAGTACTTC
TRBJ2-7,many,TRBD1,TRBV7-2,CASSIDRGYEQYF,TGTGCCAGCAGCATTGACAGGGGCTACGAGCAGTACTTC
TRBJ2-7,many,.,TRBV11-2,CASSRRGGQYF,TGTGCCAGCAGCAGGAGAGGGGGGCAGTACTTC
TRBJ1-1,many,.,TRBV3-1,CASSLRGGDTEAFF,TGTGCCAGCAGCCTCCGGGGAGGGGACACTGAAGCTTTCTTT
TRBJ2-7,.,TRBD2,TRBV9,CASSAGLAGEAYEQYF,TGTGCCAGCAGCGCGGGACTAGCGGGCGAAGCCTACGAGCAGTACTTC
TRBJ2-7,many,.,TRBV2,CASSVWRDTYEQYF,TGTGCCAGCAGTGTTTGGCGGGACACCTACGAGCAGTACTTC
TRBJ2-3,many,.,TRBV6-1,CASRVDTQYF,TGTGCCAGCAGAGTGGATACGCAGTATTTT
TRBJ2-2,few,.,TRBV20-1,CSARITGRTGELFF,TGCAGTGCTAGGATTACAGGGCGCACCGGGGAGCTGTTTTTT
TRBJ1-2,many,.,TRBV7-2,CASSAPYSGVLGYTF,TGTGCCAGCAGCGCGCCTTATTCAGGGGTTCTGGGCTACACCTTC
TRBJ2-7,many,TRBD2,TRBV29-1,CSVEGGRASAYEQYF,TGCAGCGTTGAGGGCGGGAGGGCCTCAGCCTACGAGCAGTACTTC
TRBJ1-2,.,TRBD1,TRBV29-1,CSVDPEQGARGYTF,TGCAGCGTGGACCCCGAGCAGGGGGCGCGTGGCTACACCTTC